These T cell receptor beta chains were read from a single sample in a study of shared clonotypes between healthy human individuals. Libraries were prepared by immunoSEQ multiplex PCR; TCRdb keeps only in-frame clonotypes and omits some of them. The sample includes 1.5 million to 1.9 million clones, 95% to 99% of them seen just once. Specimen: naive CD4+ T cells sorted from blood. These receptors were obtained from a young man in good health. Both conserved end residues are part of each CDR3. Fields, in order: CDR3 protein, CDR3 DNA, D gene, clone size, CDR3 length, J gene, V gene. The D gene is left open where the match is weak. For some rows the clone size is stated as once, few or many, or as a class when expanded; others skip it.

CDR3: CASNPSGQPSNNEQFF
DNA: TGTGCCAGTAACCCGTCGGGACAGCCTTCGAACAATGAGCAGTTCTTC
D: TRBD1
size: NA
length: 16
J: TRBJ2-1
V: TRBV19

CDR3: CASRPGQGGTFF
DNA: TGTGCCAGCAGGCCGGGGCAGGGCGGGACGTTCTTC
D: NA
size: NA
length: 12
J: TRBJ2-1
V: TRBV6-6

CDR3: CASSLSAMDRGRGYTF
DNA: TGTGCCAGCAGCCTTAGTGCGATGGACAGGGGGCGTGGCTACACCTTC
D: TRBD1
size: once
length: 16
J: TRBJ1-2
V: TRBV5-5

CDR3: CASSPRDGDEAFF
DNA: TGTGCCAGCTCACCCCGGGACGGAGATGAAGCTTTCTTT
D: NA
size: NA
length: 13
J: TRBJ1-1
V: TRBV18

CDR3: CASSSDLAGELFF
DNA: TGTGCCAGCAGCTCGGACCTTGCCGGGGAGCTGTTTTTT
D: NA
size: NA
length: 13
J: TRBJ2-2
V: TRBV5-6

CDR3: CASSPWTRENEQFF
DNA: TGTGCCAGCTCACCCTGGACTAGGGAGAATGAGCAGTTCTTC
D: TRBD2
size: NA
length: 14
J: TRBJ2-1
V: TRBV18

CDR3: CAWRPSRWTQYF
DNA: TGTGCCTGGAGACCTTCAAGGTGGACCCAGTACTTC
D: NA
size: NA
length: 12
J: TRBJ2-5
V: TRBV30

CDR3: CASAASGHNEQFF
DNA: TGTGCCAGCGCAGCTAGCGGACACAATGAGCAGTTCTTC
D: TRBD2
size: NA
length: 13
J: TRBJ2-1
V: TRBV6-1

CDR3: CASSPGQGSDTQYF
DNA: TGTGCCAGCAGCCCGGGACAGGGATCAGATACGCAGTATTTT
D: TRBD1
size: NA
length: 14
J: TRBJ2-3
V: TRBV7-2

CDR3: CASSERTSGGDTQYF
DNA: TGTGCCAGCAGTGAACGGACTAGCGGGGGAGATACGCAGTATTTT
D: TRBD2
size: NA
length: 15
J: TRBJ2-3
V: TRBV2

CDR3: CATLEGTNYGYTF
DNA: TGTGCCACCCTCGAGGGGACTAACTATGGCTACACCTTC
D: NA
size: NA
length: 13
J: TRBJ1-2
V: TRBV2

CDR3: CAISQLPRGLSGELFF
DNA: TGTGCCATCTCCCAGCTCCCCAGGGGGTTGAGCGGGGAGCTGTTTTTT
D: TRBD1
size: NA
length: 16
J: TRBJ2-2
V: TRBV5-4

CDR3: CASSPHAGQGNQPQHF
DNA: TGTGCCAGCAGTCCCCATGCCGGACAGGGGAATCAGCCCCAGCATTTT
D: TRBD1
size: NA
length: 16
J: TRBJ1-5
V: TRBV28

CDR3: CASRARSGDWQFF
DNA: TGTGCCAGCAGGGCCCGTTCAGGGGATTGGCAGTTCTTC
D: NA
size: NA
length: 13
J: TRBJ2-1
V: TRBV2

CDR3: CASSIVSGQGHEQYF
DNA: TGTGCCAGTAGTATAGTGTCCGGACAGGGGCACGAGCAGTACTTC
D: TRBD1
size: once
length: 15
J: TRBJ2-7
V: TRBV19

CDR3: CASSFGDRPYDTEAFF
DNA: TGTGCCAGCAGCTTTGGGGACCGCCCGTACGACACTGAAGCTTTCTTT
D: NA
size: NA
length: 16
J: TRBJ1-1
V: TRBV7-8

CDR3: CASSLSLDTQYF
DNA: TGTGCCAGCAGTTTATCACTAGATACGCAGTATTTT
D: NA
size: NA
length: 12
J: TRBJ2-3
V: TRBV28

CDR3: CAWRRDRVGSYNEQFF
DNA: TGTGCCTGGAGGAGAGACAGGGTTGGGTCCTACAATGAGCAGTTCTTC
D: TRBD1
size: once
length: 16
J: TRBJ2-1
V: TRBV30

CDR3: CASSPPRSYGYTF
DNA: TGTGCCAGCAGCCCTCCGCGGAGTTATGGCTACACCTTC
D: NA
size: NA
length: 13
J: TRBJ1-2
V: TRBV28

CDR3: CASWKSGTDTQYF
DNA: TGTGCCAGCTGGAAAAGTGGCACAGATACGCAGTATTTT
D: NA
size: NA
length: 13
J: TRBJ2-3
V: TRBV28

CDR3: CASNPQGGSTDTQYF
DNA: TGTGCCAGCAATCCACAGGGCGGGAGCACAGATACGCAGTATTTT
D: NA
size: NA
length: 15
J: TRBJ2-3
V: TRBV28

CDR3: CASSPGGAGTEAFF
DNA: TGTGCCAGCAGCCCAGGGGGCGCGGGAACTGAAGCTTTCTTT
D: TRBD1
size: NA
length: 14
J: TRBJ1-1
V: TRBV7-6

CDR3: CASSLAGGSETQYF
DNA: TGCGCCAGCAGCTTGGCCGGTGGGTCAGAGACCCAGTACTTC
D: NA
size: once
length: 14
J: TRBJ2-5
V: TRBV5-1

CDR3: CATSRGSSYEQYF
DNA: TGTGCCACCAGTCGCGGGAGCTCCTACGAGCAGTACTTC
D: TRBD2
size: NA
length: 13
J: TRBJ2-7
V: TRBV15

CDR3: CASSEVVGGANVLTF
DNA: TGTGCCAGCAGTGAAGTCGTTGGTGGGGCCAACGTCCTGACTTTC
D: NA
size: NA
length: 15
J: TRBJ2-6
V: TRBV6-1

CDR3: CASTGGSYNEQFF
DNA: TGCGCCAGCACAGGGGGCTCCTACAATGAGCAGTTCTTC
D: TRBD1
size: NA
length: 13
J: TRBJ2-1
V: TRBV23-1

CDR3: CASSLDGTRIYNEQFF
DNA: TGCGCCAGCAGCTTGGACGGGACTAGGATATACAATGAGCAGTTCTTC
D: TRBD2
size: NA
length: 16
J: TRBJ2-1
V: TRBV5-1

CDR3: CASSQSPDYGYTF
DNA: TGCGCCAGCAGCCAAAGTCCAGACTATGGCTACACCTTC
D: NA
size: NA
length: 13
J: TRBJ1-2
V: TRBV4-1

CDR3: CASSWGFAGYNEQFF
DNA: TGTGCCAGCAGCTGGGGGTTCGCCGGTTACAATGAGCAGTTCTTC
D: NA
size: NA
length: 15
J: TRBJ2-1
V: TRBV7-3

CDR3: CASSLKSTGHPYNEQFF
DNA: TGTGCCAGCAGCTTAAAGTCCACGGGACACCCCTACAATGAGCAGTTCTTC
D: NA
size: NA
length: 17
J: TRBJ2-1
V: TRBV7-2

CDR3: CASSPPGSYNEQFF
DNA: TGTGCCAGCAGCCCCCCGGGGTCCTACAATGAGCAGTTCTTC
D: NA
size: once
length: 14
J: TRBJ2-1
V: TRBV5-4

CDR3: CASSTSGRNEQYF
DNA: TGTGCCAGTAGTACTAGCGGGAGAAACGAGCAGTACTTC
D: TRBD2
size: NA
length: 13
J: TRBJ2-7
V: TRBV19

CDR3: CASSPTGTRYEQYF
DNA: TGTGCCAGCAGCCCCACCGGGACACGCTACGAGCAGTACTTC
D: NA
size: NA
length: 14
J: TRBJ2-7
V: TRBV7-2

CDR3: CASSGGGGYNQPQHF
DNA: TGTGCCAGCAGTGGAGGGGGGGGATACAATCAGCCCCAGCATTTT
D: NA
size: NA
length: 15
J: TRBJ1-5
V: TRBV2

CDR3: CASSLASGRAYVFEQYF
DNA: TGCGCCAGCAGCTTGGCCTCGGGCAGGGCTTACGTTTTCGAGCAGTACTTC
D: NA
size: NA
length: 17
J: TRBJ2-7
V: TRBV5-1

CDR3: CATSRDAGLETTQYF
DNA: TGTGCCACCAGCAGAGACGCGGGACTAGAGACGACCCAGTACTTC
D: TRBD2
size: NA
length: 15
J: TRBJ2-5
V: TRBV15

CDR3: CAIRAQGSPLDGNTIYF
DNA: TGTGCCATCAGGGCACAGGGTAGCCCCCTGGATGGAAACACCATATATTTT
D: NA
size: NA
length: 17
J: TRBJ1-3
V: TRBV10-3

CDR3: CASRNRDRVNEQFF
DNA: TGTGCCAGCAGGAACCGGGACAGGGTCAATGAGCAGTTCTTC
D: TRBD1
size: NA
length: 14
J: TRBJ2-1
V: TRBV6-5

CDR3: CASSASVTGRNQETQYF
DNA: TGTGCCAGCAGTGCTAGTGTCACAGGGAGAAATCAAGAGACCCAGTACTTC
D: NA
size: NA
length: 17
J: TRBJ2-5
V: TRBV6-1